These T cell receptor beta chains were read from a single sample in a study of T cells in Graves' hyperthyroidism and ophthalmopathy. One entry per CDR3 protein, called by TCRdb with MiXCR from the multiplex PCR reads. The data contain around 600,000 distinct CDR3 sequences, 15% to 20% of them singletons. Sequencing used blood. The receptors were gathered from a woman in her thirties or forties with Graves' ophthalmopathy. Each CDR3 is given with its conserved first and last residue. Each record gives: D gene, J gene, clone size, V gene, CDR3 protein, CDR3 DNA. The D gene is left open where the match is weak. Size is stated for part of the rows, as once, few or many counts, or as a class when the clone is expanded.

D: -
J: TRBJ1-1
size: many
V: TRBV6-1
CDR3: CASRKNHGNLEAFF
DNA: TGTGCCAGCAGGAAGAACCACGGGAACCTTGAAGCTTTCTTT

D: -
J: TRBJ2-4
size: -
V: TRBV6-1
CDR3: CASSKMAGGLGNIQYF
DNA: TGTGCCAGCAGTAAGATGGCAGGGGGGCTCGGAAACATTCAGTACTTC

D: -
J: TRBJ2-1
size: few
V: TRBV16
CDR3: CASSPGRPYNEQFF
DNA: TGTGCCAGCAGCCCCGGACGACCTTACAATGAGCAGTTCTTC

D: -
J: TRBJ2-2
size: -
V: TRBV3-1
CDR3: CASSRRSNTGELFF
DNA: TGTGCCAGCAGTCGGCGGTCGAACACCGGGGAGCTGTTTTTT

D: -
J: TRBJ2-7
size: -
V: TRBV5-1
CDR3: CASSLDESNEQYF
DNA: TGCGCCAGCAGCTTGGATGAATCTAACGAGCAGTACTTC

D: -
J: TRBJ1-1
size: many
V: TRBV2
CDR3: CASRVPGPLNTEAFF
DNA: TGTGCCAGCCGAGTTCCGGGACCGCTGAACACTGAAGCTTTCTTT

D: -
J: TRBJ2-7
size: few
V: TRBV10-3
CDR3: CAISADRSYEQYF
DNA: TGTGCCATCAGTGCCGACAGATCCTACGAGCAGTACTTC

D: TRBD2
J: TRBJ2-2
size: -
V: TRBV20-1
CDR3: CSARAGGILTGELFF
DNA: TGCAGTGCTAGAGCGGGGGGGATACTCACCGGGGAGCTGTTTTTT

D: TRBD1
J: TRBJ1-1
size: many
V: TRBV3-1
CDR3: CASSYGTVNTEAFF
DNA: TGTGCCAGCAGCTACGGGACAGTGAACACTGAAGCTTTCTTT

D: -
J: TRBJ1-1
size: -
V: TRBV29-1
CDR3: CSVEDGNVEAFF
DNA: TGCAGCGTTGAAGATGGGAACGTTGAAGCTTTCTTT

D: -
J: TRBJ2-7
size: -
V: TRBV20-1
CDR3: CSARGLGASLGERGYEQYF
DNA: TGCAGTGCTAGAGGACTAGGTGCGTCCCTTGGCGAGAGGGGGTACGAGCAGTACTTC

D: -
J: TRBJ2-5
size: few
V: TRBV3-1
CDR3: CASSQDATGLRETQYF
DNA: TGTGCCAGCAGCCAAGATGCAACAGGTTTACGAGAGACCCAGTACTTC

D: TRBD1
J: TRBJ2-2
size: -
V: TRBV4-1
CDR3: CASSLASTGALNTGELFF
DNA: TGCGCCAGCAGCCTTGCCTCTACAGGGGCGCTGAACACCGGGGAGCTGTTTTTT

D: -
J: TRBJ2-6
size: -
V: TRBV2
CDR3: CASHIGSGANVLTF
DNA: TGTGCCAGCCACATTGGCTCTGGGGCCAACGTCCTGACTTTC

D: -
J: TRBJ1-5
size: few
V: TRBV9
CDR3: CASSVGPRVEQPQHF
DNA: TGTGCCAGCAGCGTAGGTCCCAGGGTTGAACAGCCCCAGCATTTT

D: -
J: TRBJ2-7
size: -
V: TRBV7-2
CDR3: CASSSPQTYEQYF
DNA: TGTGCCAGCAGCTCCCCCCAGACCTACGAGCAGTACTTC

D: TRBD2
J: TRBJ2-1
size: few
V: TRBV13
CDR3: CASSPIRTSGSNEQFF
DNA: TGTGCCAGCAGCCCCATTAGGACTAGCGGGAGCAATGAGCAGTTCTTC

D: TRBD2
J: TRBJ2-7
size: few
V: TRBV9
CDR3: CASSEREREQYF
DNA: TGTGCCAGCAGCGAGCGGGAGCGAGAGCAGTACTTC

D: TRBD1
J: TRBJ2-3
size: many
V: TRBV12-3/TRBV12-4
CDR3: CASSGTGGGITQYF
DNA: TGTGCCAGCAGTGGGACAGGGGGGGGGATTACGCAGTATTTT

D: -
J: TRBJ2-7
size: -
V: TRBV13
CDR3: CASSSLGGRWDFGYEQYF
DNA: TGTGCCAGCAGCTCTCTAGGGGGCCGATGGGACTTTGGGTACGAGCAGTACTTC

D: -
J: TRBJ1-4
size: -
V: TRBV30
CDR3: CAWGKGLAGEKLFF
DNA: TGTGCCTGGGGGAAGGGCCTGGCTGGGGAAAAACTGTTTTTT

D: -
J: TRBJ1-6
size: many
V: TRBV10-3
CDR3: CAISDNPAGSPLHF
DNA: TGTGCCATCAGTGACAACCCGGCGGGATCACCCCTCCACTTT

D: TRBD2
J: TRBJ2-3
size: few
V: TRBV7-2
CDR3: CASSFAGTSGGGDTQYF
DNA: TGTGCCAGCAGCTTCGCCGGGACTAGCGGAGGGGGGGATACGCAGTATTTT

D: -
J: TRBJ1-2
size: many
V: TRBV2
CDR3: CASSEAGEGLYGYTF
DNA: TGTGCCAGCAGTGAAGCAGGGGAAGGCCTCTATGGCTACACCTTC

D: -
J: TRBJ1-4
size: many
V: TRBV18
CDR3: CASSPDRTNEKLFF
DNA: TGTGCCAGCTCACCTGACAGGACTAATGAAAAACTGTTTTTT

D: -
J: TRBJ2-2
size: -
V: TRBV18
CDR3: CASSPLELAEYTGELFF
DNA: TGTGCCAGCTCACCACTGGAATTAGCTGAATACACCGGGGAGCTGTTTTTT

D: -
J: TRBJ2-2
size: -
V: TRBV19
CDR3: CASRRGPNTGELFF
DNA: TGTGCCAGCAGAAGGGGCCCGAACACCGGGGAGCTGTTTTTT

D: -
J: TRBJ1-2
size: few
V: TRBV19
CDR3: CASNIRGFDYGYTF
DNA: TGTGCCAGCAACATACGAGGATTTGACTATGGCTACACCTTC

D: TRBD1
J: TRBJ1-1
size: -
V: TRBV29-1
CDR3: CSVLVQGAGTEAFF
DNA: TGCAGCGTTCTAGTACAGGGGGCCGGCACTGAAGCTTTCTTT

D: -
J: TRBJ2-2
size: -
V: TRBV4-2
CDR3: CASSQAFWTGELFF
DNA: TGTGCCAGCAGCCAGGCGTTTTGGACCGGGGAGCTGTTTTTT

D: TRBD1
J: TRBJ2-5
size: many
V: TRBV2
CDR3: CASAQDREETQYF
DNA: TGTGCCAGCGCCCAGGACAGGGAAGAGACCCAGTACTTC